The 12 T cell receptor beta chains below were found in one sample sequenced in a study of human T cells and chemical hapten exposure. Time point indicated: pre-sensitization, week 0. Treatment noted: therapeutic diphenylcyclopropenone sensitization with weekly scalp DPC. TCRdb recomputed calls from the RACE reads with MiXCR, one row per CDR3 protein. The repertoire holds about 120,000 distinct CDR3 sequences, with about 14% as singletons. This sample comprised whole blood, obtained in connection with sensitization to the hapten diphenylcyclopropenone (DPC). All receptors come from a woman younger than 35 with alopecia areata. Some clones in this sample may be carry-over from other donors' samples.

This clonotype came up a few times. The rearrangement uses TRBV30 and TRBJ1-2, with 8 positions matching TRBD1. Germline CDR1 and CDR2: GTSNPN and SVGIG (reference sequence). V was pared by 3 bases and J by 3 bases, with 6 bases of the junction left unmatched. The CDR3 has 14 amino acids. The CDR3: CAWRDRERDYGYTF. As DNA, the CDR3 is TGTGCCTGGAGGGACAGGGAAAGGGACTATGGCTACACCTTC.

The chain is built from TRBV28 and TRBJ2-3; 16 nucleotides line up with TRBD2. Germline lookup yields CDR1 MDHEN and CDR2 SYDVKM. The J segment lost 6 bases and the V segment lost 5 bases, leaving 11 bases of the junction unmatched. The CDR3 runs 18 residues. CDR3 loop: CASSIPGLAGGPYDTQYF. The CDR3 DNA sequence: TGTGCCAGCAGTATCCCGGGACTAGCGGGGGGGCCATATGATACGCAGTATTTT.

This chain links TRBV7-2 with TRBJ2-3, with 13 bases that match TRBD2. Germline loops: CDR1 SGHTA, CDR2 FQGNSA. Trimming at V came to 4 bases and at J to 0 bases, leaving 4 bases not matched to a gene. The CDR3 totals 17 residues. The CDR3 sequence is CASSSQLAGGSTDTQYF. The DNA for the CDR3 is TGTGCCAGCAGCTCCCAACTAGCGGGGGGGAGCACAGATACGCAGTATTTT.

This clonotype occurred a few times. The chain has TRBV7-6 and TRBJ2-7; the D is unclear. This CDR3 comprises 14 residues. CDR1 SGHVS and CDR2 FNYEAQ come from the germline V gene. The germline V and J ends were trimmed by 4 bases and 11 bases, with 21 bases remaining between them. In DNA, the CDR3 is TGTGCCAGCAGCTCTGAACGCAGCCATCCTCGAGAGTACTTC. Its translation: CASSSERSHPREYF.

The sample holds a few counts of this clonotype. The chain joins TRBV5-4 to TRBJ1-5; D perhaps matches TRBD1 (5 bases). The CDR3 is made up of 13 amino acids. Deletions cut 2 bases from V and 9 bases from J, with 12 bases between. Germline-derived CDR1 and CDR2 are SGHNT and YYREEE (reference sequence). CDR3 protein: CASSFGASGPQHF. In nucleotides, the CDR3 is TGTGCCAGCAGCTTTGGGGCCTCTGGGCCCCAGCATTTT.

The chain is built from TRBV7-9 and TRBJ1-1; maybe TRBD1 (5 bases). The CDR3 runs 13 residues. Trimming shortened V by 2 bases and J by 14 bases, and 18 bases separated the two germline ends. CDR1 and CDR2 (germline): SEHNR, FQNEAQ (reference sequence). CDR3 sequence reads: CASSLKRTNPPFF. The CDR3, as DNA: TGTGCCAGCAGCTTAAAAAGGACAAATCCGCCATTCTTT.

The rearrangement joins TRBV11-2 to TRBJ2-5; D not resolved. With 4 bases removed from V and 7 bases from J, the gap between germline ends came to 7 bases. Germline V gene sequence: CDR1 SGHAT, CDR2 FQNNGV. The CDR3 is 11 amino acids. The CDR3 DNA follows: TGTGCCAGCAGCTCCGTCGCGACCCAGTACTTC. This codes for CASSSVATQYF.

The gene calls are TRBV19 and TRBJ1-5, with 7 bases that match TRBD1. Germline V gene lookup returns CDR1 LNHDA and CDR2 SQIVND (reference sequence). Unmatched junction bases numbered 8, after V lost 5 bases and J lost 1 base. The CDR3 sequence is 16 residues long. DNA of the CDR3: TGTGCCAGTAGTGGGAGAGGGACAGACAGCAATCAGCCCCAGCATTTT. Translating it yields CASSGRGTDSNQPQHF.

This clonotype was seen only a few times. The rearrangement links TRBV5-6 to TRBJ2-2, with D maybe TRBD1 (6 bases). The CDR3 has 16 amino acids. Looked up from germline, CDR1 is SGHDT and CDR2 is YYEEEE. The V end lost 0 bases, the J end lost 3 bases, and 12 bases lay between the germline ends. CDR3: CASSLEQGWDTGELFF. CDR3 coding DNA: TGTGCCAGCAGCTTGGAACAGGGATGGGACACCGGGGAGCTGTTTTTT.

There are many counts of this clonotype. CDR3 in amino acids: CASSLRSRGGEKLFF. The CDR3 nucleotides are TGTGCCAGCAGCTTACGGTCGCGGGGTGGTGAAAAACTGTTTTTT. The chain recombines TRBV11-2 with TRBJ1-4, with D uncertain. V was cut by 2 bases and J by 7 bases, with 14 bases left in between. The CDR3 is made up of 15 amino acids. The germline gives CDR1 SGHAT, CDR2 FQNNGV.

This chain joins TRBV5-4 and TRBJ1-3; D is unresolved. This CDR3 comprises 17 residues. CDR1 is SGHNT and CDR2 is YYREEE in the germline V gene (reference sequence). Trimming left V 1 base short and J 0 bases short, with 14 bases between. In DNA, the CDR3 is TGTGCCAGCAGCTTGAGGCCCGGAACCTCCTCTGGAAACACCATATATTTT. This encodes CASSLRPGTSSGNTIYF.

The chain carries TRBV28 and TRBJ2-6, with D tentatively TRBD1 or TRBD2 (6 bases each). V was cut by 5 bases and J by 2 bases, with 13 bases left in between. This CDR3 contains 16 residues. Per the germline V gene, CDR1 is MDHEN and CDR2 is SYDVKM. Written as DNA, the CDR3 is TGTGCCAGCAGTATGCCGGGGGCGCCTGGGGCCAACGTCCTGACTTTC. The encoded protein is CASSMPGAPGANVLTF.